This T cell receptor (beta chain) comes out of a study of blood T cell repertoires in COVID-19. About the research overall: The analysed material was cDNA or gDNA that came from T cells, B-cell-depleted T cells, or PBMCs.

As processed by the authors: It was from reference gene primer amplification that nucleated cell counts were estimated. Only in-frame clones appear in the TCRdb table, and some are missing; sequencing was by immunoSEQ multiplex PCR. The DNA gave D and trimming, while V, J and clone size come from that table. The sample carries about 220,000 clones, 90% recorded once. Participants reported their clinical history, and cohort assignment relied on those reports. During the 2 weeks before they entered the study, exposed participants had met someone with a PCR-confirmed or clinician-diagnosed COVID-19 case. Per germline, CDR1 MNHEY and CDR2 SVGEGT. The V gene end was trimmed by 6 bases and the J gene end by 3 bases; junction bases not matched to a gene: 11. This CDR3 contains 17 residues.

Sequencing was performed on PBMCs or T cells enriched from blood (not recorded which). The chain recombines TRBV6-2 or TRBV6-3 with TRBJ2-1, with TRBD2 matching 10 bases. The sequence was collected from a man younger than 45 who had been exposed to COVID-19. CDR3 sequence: CASSIAGGGIFYNEQFF. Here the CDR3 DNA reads TGTGCCAGCAGCATAGCGGGGGGTGGGATCTTCTACAATGAGCAGTTCTTC.